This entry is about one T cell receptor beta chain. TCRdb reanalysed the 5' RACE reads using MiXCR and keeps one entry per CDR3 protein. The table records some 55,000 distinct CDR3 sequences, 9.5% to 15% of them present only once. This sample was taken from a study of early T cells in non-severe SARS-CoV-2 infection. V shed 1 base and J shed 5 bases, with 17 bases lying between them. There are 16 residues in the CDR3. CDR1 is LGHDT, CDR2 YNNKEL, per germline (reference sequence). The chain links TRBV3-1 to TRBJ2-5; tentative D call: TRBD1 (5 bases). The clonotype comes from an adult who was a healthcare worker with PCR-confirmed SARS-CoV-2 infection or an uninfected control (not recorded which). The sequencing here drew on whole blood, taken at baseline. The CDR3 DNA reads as TGTGCCAGCAGCCAAGTGCGCCAGGGTGGATTTGAGACCCAGTACTTC. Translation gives CASSQVRQGGFETQYF.